This T cell receptor beta chain emerged from a study of cytomegalovirus exposure and HLA in healthy donors. General study findings and limits: Confirmation in vitro established that a few CMV-associated chains were specific for CMV antigens. Investigators reported 164 TCR beta chains as tied to cytomegalovirus. The study found most TCR sequences rare, yet found some public TCRs in many donors.

The method was immunoSEQ multiplex PCR; TCRdb's version includes in-frame clones alone and lacks a portion of them. Of some 80,000 clones detected, 90% to 97% appear once; the ten largest clones hold roughly 1.5%. From the 120-subject validation cohort, which was separate from the approximately 700-subject first cohort, the donors were drawn. As to this clone: What it binds is unknown.

The sample was PBMCs. The TCR was taken from a man in his late teens or twenties in good health and CMV-seropositive.

The DNA for the CDR3 is TGTGCCAGCAGCGACGGGAGCCAAGAGACCCAGTACTTC. This encodes CASSDGSQETQYF. The J gene is TRBJ2-5, the V gene TRBV9; D may be TRBD2 (6 bases). Germline values: CDR1 SGDLS, CDR2 YYNGEE. This CDR3 is built from 13 residues. The V and J ends lost 3 bases and 1 base respectively, with 7 bases between them.